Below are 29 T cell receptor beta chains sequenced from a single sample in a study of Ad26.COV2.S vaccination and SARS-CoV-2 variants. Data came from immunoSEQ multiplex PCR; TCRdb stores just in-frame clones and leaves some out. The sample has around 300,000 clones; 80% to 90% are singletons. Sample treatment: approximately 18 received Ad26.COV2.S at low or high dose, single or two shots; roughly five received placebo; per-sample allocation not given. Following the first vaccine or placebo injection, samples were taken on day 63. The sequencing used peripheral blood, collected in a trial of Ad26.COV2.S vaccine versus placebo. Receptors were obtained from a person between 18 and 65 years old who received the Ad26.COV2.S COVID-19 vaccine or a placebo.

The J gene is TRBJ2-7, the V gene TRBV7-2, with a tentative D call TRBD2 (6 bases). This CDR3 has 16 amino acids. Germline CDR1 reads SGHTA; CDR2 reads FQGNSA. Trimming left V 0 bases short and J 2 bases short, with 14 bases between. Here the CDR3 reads CASSLAVGAGPYEQYF. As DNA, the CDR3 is TGTGCCAGCAGCTTAGCCGTAGGCGCGGGACCCTACGAGCAGTACTTC. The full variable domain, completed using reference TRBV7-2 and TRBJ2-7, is GAGVSQSPSNKVTEKGKDVELRCDPISGHTALYWYRQSLGQGLEFLIYFQGNSAPDKSGLPSDRFSAERTGGSVSTLTIQRTQQEDSAVYLCASSLAVGAGPYEQYFGPGTRLTVT.

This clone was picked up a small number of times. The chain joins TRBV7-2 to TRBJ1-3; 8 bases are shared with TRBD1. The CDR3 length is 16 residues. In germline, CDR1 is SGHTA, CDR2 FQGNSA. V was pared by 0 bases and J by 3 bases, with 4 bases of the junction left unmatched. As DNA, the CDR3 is TGTGCCAGCAGCTTAGCCCTGACAGGGGTTGGAAACACCATATATTTT. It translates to CASSLALTGVGNTIYF.

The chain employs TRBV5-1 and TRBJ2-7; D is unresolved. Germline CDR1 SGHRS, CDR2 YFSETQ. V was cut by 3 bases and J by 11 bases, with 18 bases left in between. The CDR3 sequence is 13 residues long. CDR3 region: CASSWGLQAEKYF. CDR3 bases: TGCGCCAGCAGCTGGGGTCTCCAGGCAGAAAAGTACTTC.

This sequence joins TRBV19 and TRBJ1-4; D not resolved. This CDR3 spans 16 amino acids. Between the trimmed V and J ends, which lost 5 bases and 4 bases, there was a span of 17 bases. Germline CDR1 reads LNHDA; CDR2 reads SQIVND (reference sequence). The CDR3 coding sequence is TGTGCCAGTAGTCGCCAGCCCCGGATTATTAATGAAAAACTGTTTTTT. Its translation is CASSRQPRIINEKLFF.

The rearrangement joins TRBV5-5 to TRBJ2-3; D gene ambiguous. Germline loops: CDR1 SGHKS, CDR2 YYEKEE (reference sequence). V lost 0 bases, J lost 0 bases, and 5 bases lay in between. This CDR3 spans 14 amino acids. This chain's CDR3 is CASSLGPSTDTQYF. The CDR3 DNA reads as TGTGCCAGCAGCTTGGGTCCGAGCACAGATACGCAGTATTTT.

The CDR3 nucleotides read TGTGCCAGCAGCTTATCTGCTAGCTTATCCACAGATACGCAGTATTTT. Amino acid sequence: CASSLSASLSTDTQYF. This chain uses TRBV7-3 with TRBJ2-3, with TRBD2 as a possible D gene (5 bases). The CDR3 extends over 16 amino acids. V lost 2 bases and J lost 2, with 14 bases in between. Germline V gene sequence: CDR1 SGHTA, CDR2 FQGTGA. The whole variable domain, filled in from reference TRBV7-3 and TRBJ2-3, reads GAGVSQTPSNKVTEKGKYVELRCDPISGHTALYWYRQSLGQGPEFLIYFQGTGAADDSGLPNDRFFAVRPEGSVSTLKIQRTERGDSAVYLCASSLSASLSTDTQYFGPGTRLTVL.

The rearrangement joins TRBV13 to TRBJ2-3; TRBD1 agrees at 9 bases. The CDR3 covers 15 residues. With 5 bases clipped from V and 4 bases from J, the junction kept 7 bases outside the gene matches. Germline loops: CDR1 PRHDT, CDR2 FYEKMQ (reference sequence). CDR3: CASSQLQGASDTQYF. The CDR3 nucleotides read TGTGCCAGCAGCCAACTACAGGGGGCATCAGATACGCAGTATTTT.

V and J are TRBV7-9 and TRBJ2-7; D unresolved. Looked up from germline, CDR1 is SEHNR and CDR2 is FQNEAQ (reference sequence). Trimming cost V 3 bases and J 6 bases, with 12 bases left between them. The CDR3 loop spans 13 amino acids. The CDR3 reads CASSFEPPREQYF. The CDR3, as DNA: TGTGCCAGCAGCTTCGAGCCCCCACGCGAGCAGTACTTC.

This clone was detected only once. CDR3 loop: CASSQEVLGVTEAFF. CDR3 bases: TGCGCCAGCAGCCAAGAAGTTCTCGGGGTAACTGAAGCTTTCTTT. This rearrangement joins TRBV4-3 to TRBJ1-1; no definite D call. Germline loops: CDR1 LGHNA, CDR2 YSLEER. The CDR3 consists of 15 residues. Trimming stripped 0 bases from V and 5 bases from J, with 13 bases between.

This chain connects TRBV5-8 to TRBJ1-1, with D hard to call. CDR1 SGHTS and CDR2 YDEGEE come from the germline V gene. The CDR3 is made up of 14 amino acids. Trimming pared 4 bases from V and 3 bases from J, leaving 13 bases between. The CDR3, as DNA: TGTGCCAGCAGCCCGGACCCGGCGGACACTGAAGCTTTCTTT. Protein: CASSPDPADTEAFF.

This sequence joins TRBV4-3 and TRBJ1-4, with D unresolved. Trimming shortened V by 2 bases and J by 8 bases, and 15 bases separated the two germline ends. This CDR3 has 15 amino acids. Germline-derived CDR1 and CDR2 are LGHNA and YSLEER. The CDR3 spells CASSQLQDGLEKLFF. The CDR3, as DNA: TGCGCCAGCAGCCAACTCCAGGACGGCTTGGAAAAACTGTTTTTT.

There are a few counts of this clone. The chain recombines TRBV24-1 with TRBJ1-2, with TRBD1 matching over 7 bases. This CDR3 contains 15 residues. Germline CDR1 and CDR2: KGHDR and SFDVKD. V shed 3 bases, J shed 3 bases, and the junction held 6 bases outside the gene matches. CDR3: CATSDRQGGHYGYTF. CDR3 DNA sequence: TGTGCCACCAGTGATAGACAGGGCGGCCACTATGGCTACACCTTC.

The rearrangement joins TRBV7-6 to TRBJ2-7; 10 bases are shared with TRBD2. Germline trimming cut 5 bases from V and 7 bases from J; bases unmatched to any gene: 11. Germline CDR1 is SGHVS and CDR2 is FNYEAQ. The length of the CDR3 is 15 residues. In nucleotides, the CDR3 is TGTGCCAGCAGCCACGGGCCTAGCGGGAGTATGGAGCAGTACTTC. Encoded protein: CASSHGPSGSMEQYF.

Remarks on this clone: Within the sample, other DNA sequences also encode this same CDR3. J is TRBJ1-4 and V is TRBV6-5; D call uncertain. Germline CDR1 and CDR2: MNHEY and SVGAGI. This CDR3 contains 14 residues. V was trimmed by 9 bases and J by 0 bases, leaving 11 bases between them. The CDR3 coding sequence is TGTGCCAGTTCTACGGGATCAACTAATGAAAAACTGTTTTTT. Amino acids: CASSTGSTNEKLFF.

The CDR3 is CASSLVNFAGEPHHTQYF. The CDR3 region has the DNA TGTGCCAGCAGCTTAGTGAATTTCGCGGGGGAGCCCCACCATACGCAGTATTTT. This chain links TRBV7-6 with TRBJ2-3; 7 nucleotides line up with TRBD2. The CDR3 extends over 18 amino acids. After removal of 1 base from V and 7 bases from J, the junction contained 17 bases not matched to a gene. Germline V gene data show CDR1 as SGHVS and CDR2 as FNYEAQ.

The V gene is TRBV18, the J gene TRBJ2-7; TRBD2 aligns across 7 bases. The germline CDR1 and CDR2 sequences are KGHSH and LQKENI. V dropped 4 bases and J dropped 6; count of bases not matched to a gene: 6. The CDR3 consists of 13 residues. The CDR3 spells CASSRGGEGEQYF. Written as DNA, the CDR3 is TGTGCCAGCTCACGGGGAGGGGAGGGCGAGCAGTACTTC.

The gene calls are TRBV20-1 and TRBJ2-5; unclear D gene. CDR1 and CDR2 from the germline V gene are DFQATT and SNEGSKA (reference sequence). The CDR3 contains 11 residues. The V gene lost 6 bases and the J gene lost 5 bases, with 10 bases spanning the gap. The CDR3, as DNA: TGCAGTGCCAAACTCCGGGAGACCCAGTACTTC. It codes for CSAKLRETQYF.

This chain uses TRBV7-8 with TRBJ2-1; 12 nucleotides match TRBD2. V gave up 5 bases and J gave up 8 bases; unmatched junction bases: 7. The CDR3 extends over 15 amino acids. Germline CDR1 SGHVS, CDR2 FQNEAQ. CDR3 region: CASSPTSGGLYEQFF. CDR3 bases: TGTGCCAGCAGCCCCACTAGCGGGGGGTTGTATGAGCAGTTCTTC.

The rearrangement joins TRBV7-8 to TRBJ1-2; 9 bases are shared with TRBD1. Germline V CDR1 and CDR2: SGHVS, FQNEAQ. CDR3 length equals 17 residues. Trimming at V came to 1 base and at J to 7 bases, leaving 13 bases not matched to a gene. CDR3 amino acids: CASSLVRPGQGERGYTF. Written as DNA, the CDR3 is TGTGCCAGCAGCTTAGTCCGACCGGGACAGGGTGAACGTGGCTACACCTTC.

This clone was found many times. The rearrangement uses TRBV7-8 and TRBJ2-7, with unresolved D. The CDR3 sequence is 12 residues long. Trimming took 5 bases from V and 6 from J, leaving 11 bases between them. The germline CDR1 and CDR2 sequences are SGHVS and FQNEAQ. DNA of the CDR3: TGTGCCAGCAGCGTCAATTTAGCCGAGCAGTACTTC. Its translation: CASSVNLAEQYF.

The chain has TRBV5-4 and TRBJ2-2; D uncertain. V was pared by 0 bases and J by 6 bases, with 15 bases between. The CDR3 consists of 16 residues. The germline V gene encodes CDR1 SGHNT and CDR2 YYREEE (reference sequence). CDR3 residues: CASSLVGMGWPGELFF. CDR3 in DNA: TGTGCCAGCAGCTTGGTGGGCATGGGTTGGCCCGGGGAGCTGTTTTTT.

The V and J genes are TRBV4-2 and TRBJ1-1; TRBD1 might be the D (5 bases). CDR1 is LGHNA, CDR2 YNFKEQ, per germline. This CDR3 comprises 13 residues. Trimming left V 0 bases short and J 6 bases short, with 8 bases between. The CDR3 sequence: CASSQDPGPEAFF. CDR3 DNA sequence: TGTGCCAGCAGCCAAGATCCGGGGCCTGAAGCTTTCTTT.

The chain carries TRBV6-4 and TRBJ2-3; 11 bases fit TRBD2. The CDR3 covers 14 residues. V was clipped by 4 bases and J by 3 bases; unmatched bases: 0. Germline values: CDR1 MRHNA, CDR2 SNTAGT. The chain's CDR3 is CASSVAGGTDTQYF. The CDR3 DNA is TGTGCCAGCAGTGTAGCGGGAGGGACAGATACGCAGTATTTT.

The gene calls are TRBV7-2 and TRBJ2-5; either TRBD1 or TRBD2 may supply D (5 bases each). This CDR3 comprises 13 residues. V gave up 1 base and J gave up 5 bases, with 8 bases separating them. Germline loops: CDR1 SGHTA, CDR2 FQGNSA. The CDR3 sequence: CASSLVGAETQYF. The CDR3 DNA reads TGTGCCAGCAGCTTAGTCGGGGCCGAGACCCAGTACTTC.

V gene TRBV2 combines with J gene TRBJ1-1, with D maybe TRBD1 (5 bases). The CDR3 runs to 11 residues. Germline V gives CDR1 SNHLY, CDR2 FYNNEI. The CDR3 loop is CGTGGIDVAFF. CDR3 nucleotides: TGTGGAACGGGGGGGATAGATGTAGCTTTCTTT.

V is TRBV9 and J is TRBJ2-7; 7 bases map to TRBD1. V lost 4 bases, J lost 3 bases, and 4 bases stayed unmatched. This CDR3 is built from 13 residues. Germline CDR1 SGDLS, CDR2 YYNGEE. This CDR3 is CASSPRDSYEQYF. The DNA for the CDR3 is TGTGCCAGCAGCCCCCGGGACAGCTACGAGCAGTACTTC.

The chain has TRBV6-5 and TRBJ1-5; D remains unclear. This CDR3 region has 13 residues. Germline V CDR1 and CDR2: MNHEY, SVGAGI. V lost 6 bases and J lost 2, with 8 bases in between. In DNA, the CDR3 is TGTGCCAGCAGAATCGTTGGCAATCAGCCCCAGCATTTT. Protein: CASRIVGNQPQHF.

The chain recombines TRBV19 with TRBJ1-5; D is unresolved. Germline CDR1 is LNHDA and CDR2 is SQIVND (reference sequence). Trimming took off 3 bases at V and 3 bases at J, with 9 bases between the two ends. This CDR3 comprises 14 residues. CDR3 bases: TGTGCCAGTAGTATGGGAGTAAACAATCAGCCCCAGCATTTT. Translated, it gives CASSMGVNNQPQHF.

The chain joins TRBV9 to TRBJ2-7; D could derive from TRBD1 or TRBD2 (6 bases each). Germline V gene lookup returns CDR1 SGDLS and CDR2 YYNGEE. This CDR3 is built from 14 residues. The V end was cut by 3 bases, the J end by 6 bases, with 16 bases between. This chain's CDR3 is CASSEGGVSGEQYF. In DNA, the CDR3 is TGTGCCAGCAGCGAGGGGGGAGTTTCAGGCGAGCAGTACTTC.